The 26 T cell receptor beta chains below were found in one sample sequenced in a study of shared clonotypes between healthy human individuals. Produced via immunoSEQ multiplex PCR; TCRdb's table is partial and in-frame only. Altogether millions of clones are present, 95% being singletons, with the ten largest covering more than 0.1%. The sequencing input was naive CD4+ T cells sorted from blood. Subset denoted: CD45RA+ positively selected. The source is a man between 18 and 35 years old in good health.

The chain links TRBV2 to TRBJ1-5; no clear D. The CDR3 length is 15 residues. Trimming cost V 6 bases and J 2 bases, with 14 bases left between them. Per the germline V gene, CDR1 is SNHLY and CDR2 is FYNNEI. This CDR3 is CASSQRGRGNQPQHF. CDR3 bases: TGTGCCAGCAGCCAACGGGGAAGGGGCAATCAGCCCCAGCATTTT.

This clone appeared once. The V gene is TRBV7-9, the J gene TRBJ2-1; D may match TRBD1 or TRBD2 (5 bases each). There are 15 residues in the CDR3. Germline V gene data show CDR1 as SEHNR and CDR2 as FQNEAQ (reference sequence). Trimming took off 5 bases at V and 6 bases at J, with 17 bases between the two ends. The CDR3 reads CASSPSGAGSNEQFF. The DNA of the CDR3 is TGTGCCAGCAGCCCCTCCGGTGCAGGGAGCAATGAGCAGTTCTTC. Full variable domain (outside the CDR3, taken from reference TRBV7-9 and TRBJ2-1): DTGVSQNPRHKITKRGQNVTFRCDPISEHNRLYWYRQTLGQGPEFLTYFQNEAQLEKSRLLSDRFSAERPKGSFSTLEIQRTEQGDSAMYLCASSPSGAGSNEQFFGPGTRLTVL.

The gene calls are TRBV6-5 and TRBJ1-1, with TRBD1 matching over 7 bases. Germline CDR1 is MNHEY and CDR2 is SVGAGI. With V trimmed by 6 bases and J by 2 bases, 9 bases remained unmatched. This CDR3 has 15 amino acids. The chain's CDR3 is CASRTLTGSNTEAFF. CDR3 nucleotides: TGTGCCAGCAGAACTCTGACAGGGTCAAACACTGAAGCTTTCTTT.

V and J are TRBV2 and TRBJ1-1; 8 bases agree with TRBD1. The V and J ends lost 7 bases and 0 bases, in that order; junction bases with no gene match: 7. Germline V CDR1 and CDR2: SNHLY, FYNNEI. The CDR3 totals 15 residues. CDR3 sequence reads: CASINEGQVNTEAFF. CDR3 DNA: TGTGCCAGCATTAATGAGGGACAGGTGAACACTGAAGCTTTCTTT.

This chain joins TRBV6-6 and TRBJ2-5; 10 positions agree with TRBD2. Trimming at V came to 6 bases and at J to 2 bases, leaving 9 bases not matched to a gene. CDR1 is MNHNY and CDR2 is SVGAGI in the germline V gene (reference sequence). The CDR3 runs to 16 residues. The CDR3 region has the DNA TGTGCCAGCAGAGACAGGCTAGCGGGGGCTCAAGAGACCCAGTACTTC. Its translation is CASRDRLAGAQETQYF.

CDR3 amino acids: CASSASGTTDTQYF. The CDR3 nucleotides are TGTGCCAGTAGCGCGAGCGGAACCACAGATACGCAGTATTTT. The chain employs TRBV19 and TRBJ2-3, with TRBD2 as a possible D gene (5 bases). In germline, CDR1 is LNHDA, CDR2 SQIVND (reference sequence). CDR3 length: 14 residues. The V and J ends lost 6 bases and 2 bases respectively, with 12 bases between them.

The chain couples TRBV5-6 to TRBJ2-7; 8 nucleotides match TRBD1. CDR3 length: 15 amino acids. Germline V gene data show CDR1 as SGHDT and CDR2 as YYEEEE. The J segment lost 5 bases and the V segment lost 4 bases, leaving 11 bases of the junction unmatched. CDR3 residues: CASSRDRGQFDEQYF. CDR3 nucleotide sequence: TGTGCCAGCAGCCGAGACAGGGGTCAGTTTGACGAGCAGTACTTC.

With respect to this clone: This sample also contains other DNA sequences that code for the same CDR3. The chain has TRBV5-4 and TRBJ2-3, with D possibly being TRBD2 (6 bases). The germline gives CDR1 SGHNT, CDR2 YYREEE (reference sequence). The CDR3 consists of 14 residues. Trimming cost V 4 bases and J 0 bases, with 9 bases left between them. CDR3 coding DNA: TGTGCCAGCAGCCGGGACTCCAGCACAGATACGCAGTATTTT. This codes for CASSRDSSTDTQYF. Full variable domain (missing parts from reference TRBV5-4 and TRBJ2-3): ETGVTQSPTHLIKTRGQQVTLRCSSQSGHNTVSWYQQALGQGPQFIFQYYREEENGRGNFPPRFSGLQFPNYSSELNVNALELDDSALYLCASSRDSSTDTQYFGPGTRLTVL.

V usage is TRBV28 and J usage is TRBJ2-3, with D perhaps TRBD2 (6 bases). The CDR3 sequence is 13 residues long. Trimming took off 5 bases at V and 4 bases at J, with 10 bases between the two ends. In germline, CDR1 is MDHEN, CDR2 SYDVKM. CDR3 coding DNA: TGTGCCAGCAGTATGGGGGGATCAGATACGCAGTATTTT. This codes for CASSMGGSDTQYF.

The V and J genes are TRBV5-1 and TRBJ1-5; 8 bases agree with TRBD1. The CDR3 is made up of 15 amino acids. CDR1 is SGHRS and CDR2 is YFSETQ in the germline V gene. The ends lost 4 bases at V and 4 bases at J; junction bases unmatched: 7. The chain's CDR3 is CASSPQGDPNQPQHF. In nucleotides, the CDR3 is TGCGCCAGCAGCCCACAGGGGGACCCGAATCAGCCCCAGCATTTT.

About this clone itself: The sample has other DNA sequences that encode this CDR3 too. CDR3 protein: CASSLATGSNQPQHF. In DNA, the CDR3 is TGTGCCAGCAGCTTGGCGACGGGTAGCAATCAGCCCCAGCATTTT. The V and J genes are TRBV5-4 and TRBJ1-5; D remains unclear. Germline CDR1 reads SGHNT; CDR2 reads YYREEE (reference sequence). V was cut by 0 bases and J by 0 bases, with 7 bases left in between. The CDR3 has 15 residues.

CDR3 bases: TGCGCCAGCTTCCGGACTAGCACAGATACGCAGTATTTT. Its translation is CASFRTSTDTQYF. The chain employs TRBV5-1 and TRBJ2-3, with D maybe TRBD2 (5 bases). The CDR3 length is 13 residues. The germline V and J ends were trimmed by 7 bases and 0 bases, with 9 bases remaining between them. Germline V gene lookup returns CDR1 SGHRS and CDR2 YFSETQ.

This chain uses TRBV6-5 with TRBJ1-2, with TRBD1 matching over 7 bases. Germline values: CDR1 MNHEY, CDR2 SVGAGI. V shed 5 bases, J shed 4 bases, and the junction held 7 bases outside the gene matches. The CDR3 has 14 residues. The CDR3 is CASSTGQSSYGYTF. The CDR3 nucleotides read TGTGCCAGCAGTACGGGACAGTCGAGCTATGGCTACACCTTC.

This clone was picked up one time. The chain recombines TRBV2 with TRBJ2-3; TRBD1 aligns across 8 bases. V lost 7 bases to trimming and J lost 5 bases; unmatched junction nucleotides: 8. Per germline, CDR1 SNHLY and CDR2 FYNNEI. The CDR3 has 14 residues. The CDR3 nucleotides read TGTGCCAGCATCCTGGACAGGGTTTTAGATACGCAGTATTTT. This translates into CASILDRVLDTQYF.

About this clone itself: The same CDR3 arises from other DNA sequences in this sample as well. The V gene is TRBV6-5, the J gene TRBJ1-2; 10 nucleotides agree with TRBD1. CDR1 and CDR2 from the germline V gene are MNHEY and SVGAGI. With V trimmed by 6 bases and J by 2 bases, 3 bases remained unmatched. The CDR3 runs 14 residues. The CDR3 DNA sequence: TGTGCCAGCAGCAGGGGACAGGGGAACTATGGCTACACCTTC. It translates to CASSRGQGNYGYTF.

The CDR3 nucleotides read TGTGCCAGCTCACAAGCGGTGGGGGAGCTGTTTTTT. Its protein is CASSQAVGELFF. The chain carries TRBV18 and TRBJ2-2; D perhaps matches TRBD2 (5 bases). V gave up 4 bases and J gave up 8 bases, with 8 bases separating them. The germline CDR1 and CDR2 sequences are KGHSH and LQKENI. The CDR3 has 12 amino acids.

The V gene is TRBV5-1, the J gene TRBJ2-1; 10 bases are shared with TRBD2. CDR3 length equals 14 residues. CDR1 is SGHRS, CDR2 YFSETQ, per germline. J lost 7 bases, V lost 6 bases, and 7 bases had no gene match. DNA for the CDR3: TGCGCCAGCAATGCCGGGACTAGCGTAAATGAGCAGTTCTTC. Protein sequence: CASNAGTSVNEQFF.

J is TRBJ2-1 and V is TRBV5-1; D may be TRBD1 or TRBD2 (6 bases each). CDR1 is SGHRS and CDR2 is YFSETQ in the germline V gene. The CDR3 has 15 amino acids. The ends were cut back, 6 bases at V and 3 bases at J, with 16 bases in the middle. The CDR3 is CASKTTEGGYNEQFF. CDR3 nucleotides: TGCGCCAGCAAGACGACCGAGGGGGGCTACAATGAGCAGTTCTTC. The full variable domain, in which reference TRBV5-1 and TRBJ2-1 provide the parts outside the CDR3, is KAGVTQTPRYLIKTRGQQVTLSCSPISGHRSVSWYQQTPGQGLQFLFEYFSETQRNKGNFPGRFSGRQFSNSRSEMNVSTLELGDSALYLCASKTTEGGYNEQFFGPGTRLTVL.

The chain joins TRBV4-2 to TRBJ2-5, with TRBD1 identical over 10 bases. The germline gives CDR1 LGHNA, CDR2 YNFKEQ. The junction had 5 bases not matched to a gene; V was cut back by 2 bases and J by 5 bases. The CDR3 covers 15 residues. The CDR3 region has the DNA TGTGCCAGCAGCCAATCGACAGGGGGCGAGGAGACCCAGTACTTC. This gives the protein CASSQSTGGEETQYF.

The chain uses TRBV12-5 and TRBJ2-5; no reliable D call. The V gene lost 1 base and the J gene lost 5 bases, with 17 bases spanning the gap. The CDR3 has 16 residues. Per the germline V gene, CDR1 is LGHNT and CDR2 is FRNRAP. CDR3 protein: CASGLDGTLSVETQYF. In DNA, the CDR3 is TGTGCTAGTGGTTTGGACGGAACACTATCTGTGGAGACCCAGTACTTC.

The chain links TRBV10-3 to TRBJ2-3; no definite D call. Germline V gene lookup returns CDR1 ENHRY and CDR2 SYGVKD. The CDR3 runs 13 residues. V lost 3 bases and J 0 bases, leaving 4 bases between the germline ends. As DNA, the CDR3 is TGTGCCATCAGTGACGCTAGCACAGATACGCAGTATTTT. Protein: CAISDASTDTQYF.

The V gene is TRBV4-2, the J gene TRBJ2-7; 7 bases match TRBD2. Germline V gene sequence: CDR1 LGHNA, CDR2 YNFKEQ. V trimming: 1 base; J trimming: 1 base; junction bases outside the gene matches: 7. The CDR3 runs 16 residues. CDR3 sequence reads: CASSQALALPSYEQYF. The DNA of the CDR3 is TGTGCCAGCAGCCAAGCACTAGCGTTACCGTCCTACGAGCAGTACTTC.

This chain uses TRBV12-5 with TRBJ2-1, with 7 bases aligning to TRBD1. The germline V gene encodes CDR1 LGHNT and CDR2 FRNRAP. V lost 5 bases to trimming and J lost 8 bases; unmatched junction nucleotides: 12. The CDR3 is 15 amino acids. This chain's CDR3 is CASGSGQAPGDEQFF. The CDR3 nucleotides read TGTGCTAGTGGTAGCGGACAGGCCCCCGGTGATGAGCAGTTCTTC.

This clone has just one count. The V and J genes are TRBV4-2 and TRBJ1-5; no definite D call. CDR3 length: 16 residues. Between the trimmed V and J ends, which lost 0 bases and 6 bases, there was a span of 15 bases. The germline gives CDR1 LGHNA, CDR2 YNFKEQ. For the CDR3, the DNA is TGTGCCAGCAGCCAAGATCTTAAGGCAACTACTCAGCCCCAGCATTTT. This sequence encodes CASSQDLKATTQPQHF.

About this clone: A much larger clone sits a single nucleotide away, making a read error possible. V gene TRBV2 combines with J gene TRBJ2-5; no definite D call. The CDR3 spans 12 residues. Trimming took 7 bases from V and 2 from J, leaving 8 bases between them. Germline V gives CDR1 SNHLY, CDR2 FYNNEI. The CDR3 protein is CASTVGQETQYF. In DNA, the CDR3 is TGTGCCAGCACCGTAGGGCAAGAGACCCAGTACTTC.

This clone was seen a single time. The chain couples TRBV5-4 to TRBJ2-1; 11 bases are a match to TRBD1. The CDR3 spans 16 residues. Germline V gives CDR1 SGHNT, CDR2 YYREEE (reference sequence). Trimming cost V 4 bases and J 10 bases; bases outside gene matches: 13. In DNA, the CDR3 is TGTGCCAGCAGCCGTTCCCCGGACAGGGGGCCCCGCGAGCAGTTCTTC. It translates to CASSRSPDRGPREQFF.